Below are 26 T cell receptor beta chains sequenced from a single sample in a study of regulatory T cells in long-lasting Graves disease. Time point described: newly diagnosed GD, antithyroid drugs for less than 3 months. PBMC-derived RNA was used for the TCR library. Arm-PCR of CDR3 regions and iRepertoire HTBI primers were used to build TCR beta libraries. TCRdb called the multiplex PCR reads again in MiXCR, with one record for every CDR3 protein. The sample has around 360,000 distinct CDR3 sequences; about 17% are singletons. The data were also submitted as part of a second study, on T cells in Graves' hyperthyroidism and ophthalmopathy.

The starting material was peripheral blood mononuclear cells (PBMCs), obtained at new diagnosis, from a patient treated with antithyroid drugs. The receptors were sampled from a woman aged 18-30 years with Graves disease.

This clonotype was observed at least ten times. The genes are TRBV20-1 and TRBJ1-3, with 8 bases aligning to TRBD1. This CDR3 has 17 amino acids. Germline CDR1 DFQATT, CDR2 SNEGSKA (reference sequence). With 1 base clipped from V and 0 bases from J, the junction kept 8 bases outside the gene matches. DNA of the CDR3: TGCAGTGCTAGAGGGCCGGGACAGGTGGACTCTGGAAACACCATATATTTT. It is translated as CSARGPGQVDSGNTIYF.

In its sample, this clonotype was seen many times. The rearrangement links TRBV6-2 or TRBV6-3 to TRBJ2-7, with 10 nucleotides matching TRBD2. The germline gives CDR1 MNHEY, CDR2 SVGEGT. CDR3 length: 14 amino acids. The V gene end was trimmed by 10 bases and the J gene end by 6 bases; junction bases not matched to a gene: 12. The CDR3 DNA is TGTGCCACCCAACTAGCGGGACCTCCTATCGAGCAGTACTTC. This codes for CATQLAGPPIEQYF.

This clonotype was counted ten times or more. The chain combines TRBV13 with TRBJ1-2, with 7 bases matching TRBD1. The V segment lost 7 bases and the J segment 2 bases; nucleotides outside the gene matches: 10. CDR1 is PRHDT and CDR2 is FYEKMQ in the germline V gene (reference sequence). The length of the CDR3 is 15 residues. DNA for the CDR3: TGTGCCAGCACCGTCCGGGCAGGGGGAAACTATGGCTACACCTTC. Protein product: CASTVRAGGNYGYTF.

This clonotype was counted many times. J is TRBJ2-5 and V is TRBV5-4, with 7 bases aligning to TRBD1. Germline CDR1 reads SGHNT; CDR2 reads YYREEE (reference sequence). Trimming took 4 bases from V and 5 from J; bases not matched to a gene: 8. The CDR3 totals 14 residues. As DNA, the CDR3 is TGTGCCAGCAGCCTATATACAGGGGACGAGACCCAGTACTTC. Its protein is CASSLYTGDETQYF.

The table lists this clonotype with many counts. CDR3 amino acids: CSASGTSGRADTQYF. CDR3 bases: TGCAGTGCTAGCGGGACTAGCGGACGGGCAGATACGCAGTATTTT. The rearrangement uses TRBV20-1 and TRBJ2-3; 11 nucleotides line up with TRBD2. The germline V gene encodes CDR1 DFQATT and CDR2 SNEGSKA (reference sequence). V lost 3 bases and J lost 4; bases outside the gene matches: 6. This CDR3 is 15 amino acids long.

The V and J genes are TRBV6-1 and TRBJ1-6; 7 bases line up with TRBD1. This CDR3 is built from 16 residues. With 2 bases clipped from V and 7 bases from J, the junction kept 8 bases outside the gene matches. Looked up from germline, CDR1 is MNHNS and CDR2 is SASEGT. CDR3 sequence reads: CASSEWDSGGNSPLHF. CDR3 nucleotides: TGTGCCAGCAGTGAATGGGACAGTGGAGGGAATTCACCCCTCCACTTT.

This clonotype was counted ten times or more. V usage is TRBV13 and J usage is TRBJ2-3, with D perhaps matching TRBD2 (6 bases). Trimming removed 2 bases from V and 8 bases from J, with 14 bases in between. The germline gives CDR1 PRHDT, CDR2 FYEKMQ (reference sequence). The length of the CDR3 is 14 residues. The chain's CDR3 is CASSLPAGPGTQYF. Written as DNA, the CDR3 is TGTGCCAGCAGCTTACCAGCGGGCCCCGGTACGCAGTATTTT.

The table lists this clonotype with many counts. This sequence joins TRBV6-5 and TRBJ2-1; 10 bases align to TRBD2. After removal of 4 bases from V and 8 bases from J, the junction contained 17 bases not matched to a gene. The CDR3 runs 18 residues. CDR1 and CDR2 from the germline V gene are MNHEY and SVGAGI. The CDR3 here is CASSFFGELAGAFDEQFF. The CDR3 DNA reads as TGTGCCAGCAGTTTCTTTGGGGAGCTAGCGGGGGCCTTCGATGAGCAGTTCTTC.

This chain joins TRBV10-1 and TRBJ1-2, with 7 bases fitting TRBD1. Germline lookup yields CDR1 WNHNN and CDR2 SYGVQD (reference sequence). The CDR3 is 16 residues long. J was trimmed by 0 bases and V by 4 bases; bases with no gene match: 8. This CDR3 reads CASSAPGQTTNYGYTF. The CDR3 coding sequence is TGCGCCAGCAGTGCCCCGGGACAGACAACTAACTATGGCTACACCTTC.

In this sample, this clonotype turned up many times. The V and J genes are TRBV2 and TRBJ2-1; a possible D gene is TRBD2 (6 bases). This CDR3 is 14 amino acids long. Trimming cost V 2 bases and J 8 bases, with 13 bases left between them. Germline V gives CDR1 SNHLY, CDR2 FYNNEI. CDR3 bases: TGTGCCAGCAGTGAATACCCGGGGGTCGATGAGCAGTTCTTC. Its protein product is CASSEYPGVDEQFF.

In the case of this clonotype: One base away lies a much larger clone, so this may be a sequencing read error. The chain carries TRBV6-5 and TRBJ2-2, with 8 bases aligning to TRBD1. This CDR3 region has 17 residues. Germline trimming cut 2 bases from V and 6 bases from J; bases unmatched to any gene: 11. Germline-derived CDR1 and CDR2 are MNHEY and SVGAGI. CDR3 DNA sequence: TGTGCCAGCAGTTACGGCCCGGGACAGGTGATCGCCGGGGAGCTGTTTTTT. Its translation is CASSYGPGQVIAGELFF.

This clonotype was seen only a few times. This may be a read error, as it is one base from a much larger clone. The V and J genes are TRBV18 and TRBJ1-1; TRBD1 aligns across 11 bases. V shed 1 base and J 5 bases; nucleotides not matched to a gene: 6. The CDR3 consists of 16 residues. Germline-derived CDR1 and CDR2 are KGHSH and LQKENI. The CDR3 nucleotides are TGTGCCAGCTCACCACGGACAGGGGGCGGTGGAACTGAAGCTTTCTTT. Its translation is CASSPRTGGGGTEAFF.

This clonotype has at least ten counts. The CDR3 loop reads CASSRTSRTTGDTQYF. CDR3 coding DNA: TGCGCCAGCAGCAGGACTAGCCGCACCACAGGAGATACGCAGTATTTT. The chain uses TRBV5-1 and TRBJ2-3, with 8 bases fitting TRBD2. The CDR3 totals 16 residues. V trimming: 4 bases; J trimming: 5 bases; junction bases outside the gene matches: 12. Germline lookup yields CDR1 SGHRS and CDR2 YFSETQ.

This clonotype has just a few counts. V usage is TRBV20-1 and J usage is TRBJ2-3; perhaps TRBD1 as D (9 bases). The CDR3 loop spans 16 amino acids. Germline lookup yields CDR1 DFQATT and CDR2 SNEGSKA (reference sequence). V was cut by 1 base and J by 4 bases, with 18 bases left in between. CDR3 residues: CSARGGGTGPSDTQYF. The CDR3 coding sequence is TGCAGTGCTAGAGGCGGGGGGACAGGGCCGTCAGATACGCAGTATTTT.

This clonotype was recorded many times. This chain connects TRBV12-3 or TRBV12-4 to TRBJ1-1, with D hard to call. This CDR3 comprises 13 residues. V was trimmed by 6 bases and J by 4 bases, leaving 12 bases between them. The CDR3 DNA follows: TGTGCCAGCAGGCAACGGGAAGGCACTGAAGCTTTCTTT. It is translated as CASRQREGTEAFF.

This clonotype was recorded many times. Germline is not matched at one junction end, which may reflect a read error. The chain has TRBV5-5 and TRBJ1-1; 10 positions agree with TRBD1. The CDR3 is 15 residues long. Looked up from germline, CDR1 is SGHKS and CDR2 is YYEKEE (reference sequence). CDR3 in amino acids: CASSLGQGSRTEAFF. The CDR3 DNA reads TGCGCCAGCAGCTTGGGACAGGGGTCTCGCACTGAAGCTTTCTTT.

This clonotype was seen more than once but under ten times. The CDR3 DNA reads TGTGCCAGCAGTTTGCTAGCGGGGGGCCTAGCCTCCTACAATGAGCAGTTCTTC. It codes for CASSLLAGGLASYNEQFF. The chain carries TRBV12-3 or TRBV12-4 and TRBJ2-1; 11 positions agree with TRBD2. The junction had 7 bases not matched to a gene; V was cut back by 3 bases and J by 0 bases. The CDR3 has 18 amino acids.

This clonotype was seen repeatedly, ten times or more. The V call is TRBV20-1, the J call TRBJ2-7, with 11 bases identical to TRBD2. The CDR3 contains 15 residues. CDR1 DFQATT and CDR2 SNEGSKA come from the germline V gene (reference sequence). J was trimmed by 1 base and V by 6 bases; bases with no gene match: 8. The CDR3 protein is CSAPLAGALSYEQYF. As DNA, the CDR3 is TGCAGTGCGCCACTAGCGGGGGCCCTATCCTACGAGCAGTACTTC.

The chain joins TRBV20-1 to TRBJ1-5; TRBD1 agrees at 7 bases. Germline values: CDR1 DFQATT, CDR2 SNEGSKA (reference sequence). V shed 8 bases and J 6 bases; nucleotides not matched to a gene: 10. The CDR3 totals 13 residues. The CDR3 nucleotides are TGCAGTCCCCGGGGCAGGGGGGTTCAGCCCCAGCATTTT. It is translated as CSPRGRGVQPQHF.

The chain uses TRBV5-1 and TRBJ1-1; TRBD1 matches 12 bases. V shed 4 bases, J shed 3 bases, and the junction held 10 bases outside the gene matches. CDR3 length: 17 amino acids. CDR1 is SGHRS, CDR2 YFSETQ, per germline. The CDR3 nucleotides read TGCGCCAGCAGCCAATTACCGGGACAGGGGGCCTACACTGAAGCTTTCTTT. Translated, it gives CASSQLPGQGAYTEAFF.

The V and J genes are TRBV5-5 and TRBJ1-2; the D gene is possibly TRBD1 (5 bases). Germline V lookup: CDR1 SGHKS, CDR2 YYEKEE (reference sequence). V was pared by 0 bases and J by 3 bases, with 9 bases between. The CDR3 has 14 amino acids. CDR3 sequence reads: CASSLDGRDYGYTF. The CDR3 DNA is TGTGCCAGCAGCTTGGATGGCAGGGACTATGGCTACACCTTC.

In this sample, this clonotype turned up many times. The chain couples TRBV2 to TRBJ2-1, with 9 positions matching TRBD2. Germline values: CDR1 SNHLY, CDR2 FYNNEI. There are 16 residues in the CDR3. V lost 3 bases and J lost 0; bases outside the gene matches: 3. CDR3 amino acids: CASSELAGNSYNEQFF. In nucleotides, the CDR3 is TGTGCCAGCAGTGAGCTAGCGGGGAACTCCTACAATGAGCAGTTCTTC.

This clonotype was seen at least ten times. This sequence joins TRBV6-1 and TRBJ1-5, with D possibly TRBD1 on 5 matching bases. Trimming left V 8 bases short and J 6 bases short, with 14 bases between. Looked up from germline, CDR1 is MNHNS and CDR2 is SASEGT. The CDR3 runs 13 residues. The chain's CDR3 is CASGMGGGQPQHF. The CDR3 DNA reads TGTGCCAGCGGTATGGGGGGAGGTCAGCCCCAGCATTTT.

This clonotype was seen ten or more times. The CDR3 DNA sequence: TGTGCCAGCAGCCGTGTTCCCGATACGCAGTATTTT. Encoded protein: CASSRVPDTQYF. The chain employs TRBV7-9 and TRBJ2-3; D unclear. V dropped 5 bases and J dropped 6 bases, with 9 bases sitting between them. This CDR3 contains 12 residues. Germline-derived CDR1 and CDR2 are SEHNR and FQNEAQ (reference sequence).

This clonotype was picked up many times. This chain joins TRBV7-9 and TRBJ1-2; the D gene is possibly TRBD1 (5 bases). V was trimmed by 4 bases and J by 4 bases, leaving 10 bases between them. Germline values: CDR1 SEHNR, CDR2 FQNEAQ (reference sequence). The length of the CDR3 is 13 residues. This CDR3 reads CASSSAGGYGYTF. The CDR3 DNA reads as TGTGCCAGCAGCTCTGCGGGGGGCTATGGCTACACCTTC.

This clonotype was picked up many times. The chain employs TRBV7-9 and TRBJ2-2; either TRBD1 or TRBD2 may fit D (6 bases each). The V end lost 5 bases, the J end lost 4 bases, and 20 bases lay between the germline ends. From germline, CDR1 is SEHNR and CDR2 FQNEAQ (reference sequence). The CDR3 runs to 17 residues. This chain's CDR3 is CASSPGTSGGVTGELFF. DNA of the CDR3: TGTGCCAGCAGCCCTGGGACATCCGGGGGCGTCACCGGGGAGCTGTTTTTT.